Below are 26 T cell receptor beta chains sequenced from a single sample in a study of T cell clonality in common variable immunodeficiency. Assay: immunoSEQ multiplex PCR; the TCRdb copy retains only in-frame clones and omits some. The data show under 25,000 clones, none appearing only once, with 6% to 8.5% held by the ten largest. Regarding the study as a whole: Common variable immunodeficiency TCR beta sequences reportedly had fewer deletions and N-nucleotide insertions.

These receptors lack a known antigen. Sample: peripheral blood mononuclear cells. Receptor source: a human donor with common variable immunodeficiency.

By share, this clone counts as medium-sized (0.01 to 0.1%). The CDR3 extends 3 residues past the end of the read, so its final part is completed from the germline J gene. This chain joins TRBV2 and TRBJ1-1; possibly TRBD1 for D (6 bases). V lost 7 bases and J lost 0, with 12 bases in between. Germline assignment: CDR1 SNHLY and CDR2 FYNNEI. The CDR3 is 14 amino acids. CDR3 protein: CASINTGMNTEAFF. CDR3 DNA, as far as it was read: TGTGCCAGCATAAATACAGGGATGAACACTGAA.

As concerns this clone: Sequencing ends 3 residues short of the CDR3 end; the germline J gene provides the rest. The genes are TRBV7-8 and TRBJ2-3, with 8 bases aligning to TRBD2. With 1 base clipped from V and 0 bases from J, the junction kept 6 bases outside the gene matches. CDR1 and CDR2 (germline): SGHVS, FQNEAQ. The CDR3 is made up of 17 amino acids. The CDR3 DNA, read in part, is TGTGCCAGCAGCTTAGAACGGCTAGCGGGCAGCACAGATACG. Encoded protein: CASSLERLAGSTDT. The full CDR3 is CASSLERLAGSTDTQYF.

This clone occurred many times. The CDR3 end falls 3 residues outside the read, so it is completed with the germline J gene. The rearrangement links TRBV5-1 to TRBJ2-3, with a tentative D call TRBD2 (6 bases). Trimming took 3 bases from V and 6 from J, leaving 14 bases between them. Germline values: CDR1 SGHRS, CDR2 YFSETQ. The CDR3 sequence is 14 residues long. CDR3 amino acids: CASSSTSPLDTQYF. CDR3 bases read: TGCGCCAGCAGCTCCACTAGCCCTCTCGATACG.

This clone was recorded at least ten times. The CDR3 goes on 3 residues after the read ends, and that part is filled in from the germline J gene. The J gene is TRBJ1-2, the V gene TRBV7-2, with a weak D call TRBD1 (6 bases). V dropped 1 base and J dropped 4 bases, with 10 bases sitting between them. This CDR3 has 14 residues. From germline, CDR1 is SGHTA and CDR2 FQGNSA. The sequenced part of the CDR3 DNA is TGTGCCAGCAGCTTAGACAGGGTCCCCTATGGC. Translation: CASSLDRVPYG. The entire CDR3 sequence reads CASSLDRVPYGYTF.

There are a few counts of this clone. The read stops 3 residues short of the end of the CDR3; the missing end is completed from the germline J gene. V is TRBV6-2 or TRBV6-3 and J is TRBJ2-1, with TRBD2 matching over 12 bases. The V gene's germline CDR1 is MNHEY and CDR2 SVGEGT. The CDR3 spans 16 residues. V trimming: 4 bases; J trimming: 7 bases; junction bases outside the gene matches: 8. The CDR3 bases that were read are TGTGCCAGCAGTTTCTGGACTAGCGGGACCGGAAATGAG. Its protein is CASSFWTSGTGNE. The whole CDR3 region reads CASSFWTSGTGNEQFF.

This clone was observed many times. The read falls 3 residues short of the CDR3 end, and the missing part is taken from the germline J gene. The chain links TRBV20-1 to TRBJ2-1; possible D gene TRBD1, 6 bases. Trimming left V 3 bases short and J 0 bases short, with 15 bases between. The CDR3 runs to 16 residues. Germline V gene data show CDR1 as DFQATT and CDR2 as SNEGSKA (reference sequence). CDR3 sequence reads: CSARGAMYSSYNEQFF. CDR3 DNA, as far as it was read: TGCAGTGCTAGGGGGGCTATGTATAGCTCCTACAATGAG.

This clone was seen only a few times. From the germline J gene comes the end of the CDR3, since the read stops 3 residues before it. J is TRBJ2-3 and V is TRBV7-6; 10 nucleotides match TRBD2. The V and J ends lost 3 bases and 4 bases, in that order; junction bases with no gene match: 4. From germline, CDR1 is SGHVS and CDR2 FNYEAQ. There are 15 residues in the CDR3. CDR3 DNA, as far as it was read: TGTGCCAGCAGCTTCGGAGCGGGGGGGCCAGATACG. Encoded protein: CASSFGAGGPDT. The entire CDR3 sequence reads CASSFGAGGPDTQYF.

A note on this clone: The read halts 3 residues ahead of the CDR3 end, with the missing end drawn from the germline J gene. The chain employs TRBV6-2 or TRBV6-3 and TRBJ2-3; 11 bases are shared with TRBD1. The J segment lost 4 bases and the V segment lost 10 bases, leaving 4 bases of the junction unmatched. Germline V gene sequence: CDR1 MNHEY, CDR2 SVGEGT. The CDR3 loop spans 13 amino acids. The chain's CDR3 is CATDRGQADTQYF. CDR3 DNA, as far as it was read: TGTGCCACGGACAGGGGGCAAGCAGATACG.

In its sample, this clone was seen a few times. Read sequence stops 3 residues before the CDR3 end, and the germline J gene provides the missing end. The rearrangement joins TRBV7-3 to TRBJ2-7; D is undetermined. The length of the CDR3 is 14 residues. V was cut by 1 base and J by 0 bases, with 7 bases left in between. Germline V gene data show CDR1 as SGHTA and CDR2 as FQGTGA. This CDR3 reads CASSLMASSYEQYF. The DNA read from the CDR3 is TGTGCCAGCAGCTTAATGGCCAGCTCCTACGAG.

This clone was detected a few times. The CDR3 end falls 3 residues outside the read, so it is completed with the germline J gene. The rearrangement links TRBV20-1 to TRBJ2-1; TRBD2 matches at 16 bases. CDR3 length: 14 residues. CDR1 DFQATT and CDR2 SNEGSKA come from the germline V gene (reference sequence). V lost 4 bases, J lost 7 bases, and 1 base stayed unmatched. CDR3 region: CSATGLAGGNEQFF. The part of the CDR3 DNA that was read is TGCAGTGCTACGGGACTAGCGGGAGGGAATGAG.

This clone was seen a few times. The CDR3 end is not reached by the read, which stops 3 residues before it; the germline J gene fills it in. This chain uses TRBV7-9 with TRBJ1-1, with 9 bases fitting TRBD1. Germline CDR1 and CDR2: SEHNR and FQNEAQ (reference sequence). This CDR3 region has 12 residues. The sequenced CDR3 bases are TGTGCCAGCAGCTTAGAACAGGGGGCG. Protein product: CASSLEQGA. The entire CDR3 protein reads CASSLEQGAAFF.

Of note for this clone: A far larger clone is only one base removed, so a read error is likely. With the read ending 3 residues before the CDR3 end, the germline J gene is used to fill in that end. Other DNA variants within this sample encode the same CDR3. The V and J genes are TRBV19 and TRBJ2-3; the D gene is possibly TRBD1 (6 bases). CDR3 length equals 18 residues. Deletions cut 7 bases from V and 0 bases from J, with 23 bases between. The germline V gene has CDR1 LNHDA and CDR2 SQIVND (reference sequence). Here the CDR3 reads CASTDPTTQGWSTDTQYF. CDR3 DNA, as far as it was read: TGTGCCAGTACTGATCCCACCACCCAGGGGTGGAGCACAGATACG.

With regard to this clone: The read ends 3 residues early relative to the CDR3; the germline J gene fills the gap. This sequence joins TRBV19 and TRBJ2-2; a possible D gene is TRBD2 (6 bases). V was shortened by 5 bases and J by 4 bases, with 17 bases between the two germline ends. The CDR3 spans 16 residues. Germline V CDR1 and CDR2: LNHDA, SQIVND (reference sequence). The CDR3 sequence is CASSPHRGAGTGELFF. CDR3 DNA, as far as it was read: TGTGCCAGTAGTCCACATCGCGGAGCGGGCACCGGGGAG.

There are many counts of this clone. The read terminates 3 residues ahead of where the CDR3 ends, so the germline J gene completes it. The J gene is TRBJ2-7, the V gene TRBV24-1, with 8 bases lining up with TRBD2. V was clipped by 7 bases and J by 0 bases; unmatched bases: 4. The CDR3 covers 14 residues. Germline V gene lookup returns CDR1 KGHDR and CDR2 SFDVKD. This CDR3 is CATRSGSSSYEQYF. The CDR3 DNA, read in part, is TGTGCCACCAGGAGCGGGAGTAGCTCCTACGAG.

Ten or more counts support this clone. Incomplete CDR3 DNA: TGTGCCAGCTCTCCCGACAGGGTAAACACCGGGGAG. Encoded protein: CASSPDRVNTGE. The CDR3, in full, reads CASSPDRVNTGELFF. This chain connects TRBV18 to TRBJ2-2, with 7 bases identical to TRBD1. The CDR3 end falls 3 residues outside the read, so it is completed with the germline J gene. The V and J ends lost 6 bases and 2 bases, in that order; junction bases with no gene match: 6. The CDR3 contains 15 residues. Germline CDR1 KGHSH, CDR2 LQKENI. Full variable domain (outside the CDR3, taken from reference TRBV18 and TRBJ2-2): NAGVMQNPRHLVRRRGQEARLRCSPMKGHSHVYWYRQLPEEGLKFMVYLQKENIIDESGMPKERFSAEFPKEGPSILRIQQVVRGDSAAYFCASSPDRVNTGELFFGEGSRLTVL.

The sample holds a few counts of this clone. Read data end 3 residues before the CDR3 end; the end is taken from the germline J gene. V gene TRBV2 combines with J gene TRBJ2-5; D is perhaps TRBD1 (5 bases). V lost 4 bases and J 4 bases, leaving 10 bases between the germline ends. The CDR3 consists of 13 residues. Germline CDR1 and CDR2: SNHLY and FYNNEI. CDR3 DNA, as far as it was read: TGTGCCAGCAGTGCACAGGTTCCAGAGACC. This translates into CASSAQVPET. The full CDR3 protein is CASSAQVPETQYF.

This clone has a count of ten or more. The read falls 3 residues short of the CDR3 end, and the missing part is taken from the germline J gene. The chain employs TRBV18 and TRBJ1-1, with a weak D call TRBD1 (5 bases). The CDR3 runs to 14 residues. V lost 1 base and J 0 bases, leaving 6 bases between the germline ends. Germline assignment: CDR1 KGHSH and CDR2 LQKENI. The sequenced CDR3 bases are TGTGCCAGCTCACCACAGGGGATGAACACTGAA. Its translation: CASSPQGMNTE. The whole CDR3 sequence is CASSPQGMNTEAFF.

This clone showed up many times. Read sequence stops 3 residues before the CDR3 end, and the germline J gene provides the missing end. The chain carries TRBV6-2 or TRBV6-3 and TRBJ1-6, with TRBD1 as a possible D gene (6 bases). V dropped 6 bases and J dropped 9 bases, with 15 bases sitting between them. Germline V CDR1 and CDR2: MNHEY, SVGEGT. This CDR3 contains 14 residues. The CDR3: CASRLQGDGSPLHF. The CDR3 bases that were read are TGTGCCAGCAGGCTACAGGGAGACGGTTCACCC.

This clone was observed a few times. The CDR3 end lies 3 residues beyond the end of the read and is filled in from the germline J gene. This chain uses TRBV7-4 with TRBJ1-5; D is perhaps TRBD1 (6 bases). V gave up 0 bases and J gave up 6 bases, with 12 bases separating them. Germline V lookup: CDR1 SGHVT, CDR2 SQSDAQ. The CDR3 spans 15 residues. The sequenced part of the CDR3 DNA is TGTGCCAGCAGCTTAGCCTACAGGGCAGGTCAGCCC. Amino acids: CASSLAYRAGQP. The whole CDR3 sequence is CASSLAYRAGQPQHF.

The sample holds many counts of this clone. The read terminates 3 residues before the CDR3 end, so the remaining end is supplied by the germline J gene. The same CDR3 arises from other DNA sequences in this sample as well. This chain joins TRBV18 and TRBJ1-1; 7 bases are shared with TRBD1. From germline, CDR1 is KGHSH and CDR2 LQKENI. The CDR3 is 14 residues long. The junction had 1 base not matched to a gene; V was cut back by 1 base and J by 2 bases. Incomplete CDR3 DNA: TGTGCCAGCTCACCACAGGGGGCTAACACTGAA. Translating it yields CASSPQGANTE. The full-length CDR3 reads as CASSPQGANTEAFF. Combining the CDR3 with reference TRBV18 and TRBJ1-1 gives the whole variable domain NAGVMQNPRHLVRRRGQEARLRCSPMKGHSHVYWYRQLPEEGLKFMVYLQKENIIDESGMPKERFSAEFPKEGPSILRIQQVVRGDSAAYFCASSPQGANTEAFFGQGTRLTVV.

The table lists this clone with a few counts. A junction boundary mismatches the germline segment, possibly from a read error. Coverage ceases 3 residues before the CDR3 finishes, and the germline J gene fills in the end. The J gene is TRBJ2-2, the V gene TRBV7-2; TRBD2 matches at 8 bases. The CDR3 runs 15 residues. CDR1 is SGHTA and CDR2 is FQGNSA in the germline V gene. The covered CDR3 bases are TGTGCCAGCAGCTCTATTAGCGGGAACGCCGGGGAG. As protein: CASSSISGNAGE. The complete CDR3 reads CASSSISGNAGELFF.

This clone was counted between two and nine times. The read ends 3 residues shy of where the CDR3 ends; the end is completed using the germline J gene. The genes are TRBV6-2 or TRBV6-3 and TRBJ1-4, with D possibly being TRBD1 (6 bases). With 11 bases removed from V and 7 bases from J, the gap between germline ends came to 17 bases. CDR1 is MNHEY and CDR2 is SVGEGT in the germline V gene. The CDR3 consists of 13 residues. CDR3 DNA (partial): TGTGCCGCCGGAGGCAGGGGACCTGAAAAA. It translates to CAAGGRGPEK. The whole CDR3 is CAAGGRGPEKLFF.

This clone was counted ten times or more. The CDR3 end is not reached by the read, which stops 3 residues before it; the germline J gene fills it in. The gene calls are TRBV5-5 and TRBJ1-1; TRBD1 might be the D (5 bases). Germline CDR1 and CDR2: SGHKS and YYEKEE (reference sequence). The length of the CDR3 is 14 residues. The sequenced CDR3 bases are TGTGCCAGCAGCTCGGGTTCCTGGCGGGGGGGA. This encodes CASSSGSWRGG. The CDR3 in its entirety is CASSSGSWRGGAFF.

This clone showed up just a few times. With the read ending 3 residues before the CDR3 end, the germline J gene is used to fill in that end. This chain joins TRBV6-2 or TRBV6-3 and TRBJ2-3; 12 nucleotides align to TRBD2. V shed 6 bases and J 6 bases; nucleotides not matched to a gene: 13. In germline, CDR1 is MNHEY, CDR2 SVGEGT. This CDR3 is 17 amino acids long. CDR3 DNA (partial): TGTGCCAGCAGGCGACTAGCGGGGGCATCACCACAGGATACG. Amino acids: CASRRLAGASPQDT. The CDR3 in its entirety is CASRRLAGASPQDTQYF.

The CDR3 bases that were read are TGTGCCAGCAGCTCAGGGGGCGCTCTTGAAAAA. This codes for CASSSGGALEK. The entire CDR3 protein reads CASSSGGALEKLFF. V and J are TRBV7-9 and TRBJ1-4; 8 bases fit TRBD1. The CDR3 end falls 3 residues outside the read, so it is completed with the germline J gene. Trimming at V came to 4 bases and at J to 7 bases, leaving 5 bases not matched to a gene. CDR3 size: 14 residues. Germline assignment: CDR1 SEHNR and CDR2 FQNEAQ (reference sequence).

This clone was seen many times. The read is 3 residues too short to cover the CDR3 end, so that end is filled in from the germline J gene. The chain couples TRBV5-1 to TRBJ2-2, with D possibly being TRBD2 (6 bases). Trimming pared 2 bases from V and 1 base from J, leaving 12 bases between. From germline, CDR1 is SGHRS and CDR2 YFSETQ. This CDR3 has 16 amino acids. CDR3 sequence: CASSLYGGMNTGELFF. Partial CDR3 DNA: TGCGCCAGCAGCTTATACGGGGGAATGAACACCGGGGAG. Full variable domain (rest looked up from reference TRBV5-1 and TRBJ2-2): KAGVTQTPRYLIKTRGQQVTLSCSPISGHRSVSWYQQTPGQGLQFLFEYFSETQRNKGNFPGRFSGRQFSNSRSEMNVSTLELGDSALYLCASSLYGGMNTGELFFGEGSRLTVL.